This T cell receptor (beta chain) was retrieved from a study of shared clonotypes between healthy human individuals. General observations from the study: Sequencing depth was a factor that was expected to affect clonotype sharing among donors. Among four donors, 4.5% to 5.5% of naive CD4 clonotypes were found in common. What rarefaction showed was incomplete sorted-subset sequencing despite large depth.

This CDR3 is built from 15 residues. Germline CDR1 is SEHNR and CDR2 is FQNEAQ (reference sequence). Trimming left V 7 bases short and J 6 bases short, with 21 bases between. This clone is a singleton in its sample. The antigen remains unidentified. Clones were read by immunoSEQ multiplex PCR, and TCRdb kept only the in-frame ones, dropping some. The table lists millions of clones, 80% to 95% of them singletons. Sequenced sample: naive CD4+ T cells from PBMCs. The subset here: CD45RA+ positively selected. V and J are TRBV7-9 and TRBJ1-2; D is ambiguous. The receptor's source is a man aged 18 to 29 in good health. Some clones in this sample may be carry-over from other donors' samples. The CDR3 spells CASTRLGSRRDGYTF. CDR3 bases: TGTGCCAGCACCCGATTGGGGAGCAGGAGGGATGGCTACACCTTC.